This entry concerns a single TCR beta chain. The CDR3 length is 13 residues. V was pared by 6 bases and J by 7 bases, with 5 bases of the junction left unmatched. Germline CDR1 reads MNHEY; CDR2 reads SVGAGI. These data originate in a study of blood T cell repertoires in COVID-19. Study-level background: COVID-19 samples, acute and convalescent, were from the United States, Italy and Spain.

In the original analysis: Estimated nucleated cell counts came from reference gene primer amplification. Sequenced by immunoSEQ multiplex PCR; TCRdb stores in-frame clones only, minus some. The V and J calls and the clone size are those of that table, but D and trimming were determined from the DNA. The table includes about 81,000 clones, more than 85% detected once. Assignments of participants to cohorts depended upon their own reported clinical history. The specimen sequenced was PBMCs or T cells enriched from blood (not recorded which). This chain joins TRBV6-5 and TRBJ2-1; 8 bases line up with TRBD2. The source of this sequence is a woman between 45 and 65 years old with acute COVID-19. CDR3 sequence reads: CASSSGTSNEQFF. Here the CDR3 DNA reads TGTGCCAGCAGCTCGGGGACTAGTAATGAGCAGTTCTTC.